This T cell receptor beta chain was sequenced during a study of post-analysis software for immune sequencing data. Regarding the study as a whole: For normalized Chao1 diversity, multiple sclerosis patients scored significantly lower than controls did. When patients were compared with controls, a handful of TRBV segments were more frequent, TRBV5-6, TRBV5-1 and TRBV20-1 among them. Strong co-clustering by F measure linked samples that shared a preparation batch.

The V gene lost 10 bases and the J gene lost 7 bases, with 16 bases spanning the gap. Germline V CDR1 and CDR2: ENHRY, SYGVKD. The CDR3 runs to 12 residues. The library was made from cDNA and included unique molecular identifiers. In TCRdb, the PCR reads were re-called with MiXCR into one record per CDR3 protein. There are 450,000 to 650,000 distinct CDR3 sequences in the sample; around 47% occur only once, and over 1.5% lies in the top ten. Note on this clonotype: Its antigen is as yet unknown.

This clonotype was obtained from a girl between 10 and 17 years old with multiple sclerosis. The genes are TRBV10-3 and TRBJ1-2; possibly TRBD1 for D (6 bases). Material: blood. CDR3 sequence: CATKRQDLGYTF. CDR3 coding DNA: TGTGCCACCAAACGACAGGATCTTGGCTACACCTTC.